The next 28 T cell receptor beta chains were all read from a single sample in a study of early T cells in non-severe SARS-CoV-2 infection. TCRdb analysed the 5' RACE reads with MiXCR anew, one entry per CDR3 protein. In the table there are roughly 100,000 distinct CDR3 sequences, around 12% of which are singletons. The sample in question was whole blood, obtained at baseline. All receptors derive from an adult who was a healthcare worker with PCR-confirmed SARS-CoV-2 infection or an uninfected control (not recorded which).

The chain has TRBV28 and TRBJ1-2, with D possibly matching TRBD1 (6 bases). CDR3 length: 13 amino acids. Trimming stripped 8 bases from V and 5 bases from J, with 15 bases between. Germline-derived CDR1 and CDR2 are MDHEN and SYDVKM. Here the CDR3 DNA reads TGTGCCAGCCGGAGAGGGGGTCTGTATGGCTACACCTTC. As protein: CASRRGGLYGYTF.

The chain recombines TRBV19 with TRBJ1-6; 8 bases fit TRBD1. The length of the CDR3 is 16 residues. Germline-derived CDR1 and CDR2 are LNHDA and SQIVND (reference sequence). The V and J ends lost 5 bases and 11 bases, in that order; junction bases with no gene match: 14. This CDR3 is CASSYPGTGPWTPLHF. The CDR3 DNA sequence: TGTGCCAGTAGTTACCCCGGGACAGGTCCATGGACACCCCTCCACTTT.

This clonotype was found many times. This chain uses TRBV7-9 with TRBJ2-4; D gene unclear. Germline V CDR1 and CDR2: SEHNR, FQNEAQ (reference sequence). V lost 5 bases to trimming and J lost 6 bases, with 2 bases between them. The CDR3 totals 10 residues. This chain's CDR3 is CASSRNIQYF. The DNA for the CDR3 is TGTGCCAGCAGCAGAAACATTCAGTACTTC.

This clonotype was recorded at least ten times. V gene TRBV20-1 combines with J gene TRBJ2-1, with D hard to call. The length of the CDR3 is 14 residues. Germline V gene lookup returns CDR1 DFQATT and CDR2 SNEGSKA (reference sequence). V lost 3 bases, J lost 7 bases, and 16 bases lay in between. CDR3 sequence (DNA): TGCAGTGCTAGTCAGTCTGGAGTTAGGAATGAGCAGTTCTTC. It translates to CSASQSGVRNEQFF.

Only a few counts were recorded for this clonotype. This chain joins TRBV24-1 and TRBJ1-5; D is unresolved. Germline V gene data show CDR1 as KGHDR and CDR2 as SFDVKD. Trimming removed 5 bases from V and 4 bases from J, with 11 bases in between. This CDR3 contains 14 residues. In DNA, the CDR3 is TGTGCCACCAGTGGGGAAGCCCAAAATCAGCCCCAGCATTTT. This gives the protein CATSGEAQNQPQHF.

This chain connects TRBV6-1 to TRBJ2-1; no firm D call. Germline loops: CDR1 MNHNS, CDR2 SASEGT. V dropped 3 bases and J dropped 14 bases, with 8 bases sitting between them. The CDR3 has 10 residues. CDR3: CASSDTVKFF. In nucleotides, the CDR3 is TGTGCCAGCAGTGATACGGTAAAGTTCTTC.

This chain uses TRBV20-1 with TRBJ2-4, with D possibly matching TRBD1 (6 bases). This CDR3 comprises 16 residues. V lost 6 bases, J lost 0 bases, and 18 bases lay in between. Germline V lookup: CDR1 DFQATT, CDR2 SNEGSKA (reference sequence). CDR3 residues: CSATRTERGAKNIQYF. For the CDR3, the DNA is TGCAGTGCAACCCGGACAGAGCGTGGAGCCAAAAACATTCAGTACTTC.

This clonotype was detected ten times or more. CDR3 sequence (DNA): TGTGCCAGTAGTAGTTTACCAGCGGGAGAGTTCGAGCAGTACTTC. It encodes CASSSLPAGEFEQYF. The V gene is TRBV19, the J gene TRBJ2-7; 8 nucleotides align to TRBD2. V shed 4 bases, J shed 6 bases, and the junction held 11 bases outside the gene matches. The CDR3 length is 15 residues. In germline, CDR1 is LNHDA, CDR2 SQIVND (reference sequence).

The chain has TRBV12-5 and TRBJ1-1; D gene ambiguous. The CDR3 sequence is 15 residues long. Per germline, CDR1 LGHNT and CDR2 FRNRAP. Trimming took off 2 bases at V and 1 base at J, with 11 bases between the two ends. CDR3 amino acids: CASGLPSAGNTEAFF. In DNA form, the CDR3 reads TGTGCTAGTGGTTTGCCCTCAGCGGGGAACACTGAAGCTTTCTTT. The variable domain in full, completed from reference TRBV12-5 and TRBJ1-1, reads DARVTQTPRHKVTEMGQEVTMRCQPILGHNTVFWYRQTMMQGLELLAYFRNRAPLDDSGMPKDRFSAEMPDATLATLKIQPSEPRDSAVYFCASGLPSAGNTEAFFGQGTRLTVV.

This clonotype was found a few times. This sequence joins TRBV7-9 and TRBJ1-1; D is uncertain. V was shortened by 7 bases and J by 6 bases, with 12 bases between the two germline ends. This CDR3 has 12 residues. Germline loops: CDR1 SEHNR, CDR2 FQNEAQ (reference sequence). The CDR3: CASTQGPSEAFF. The CDR3 DNA follows: TGTGCCAGCACACAAGGGCCTTCTGAAGCTTTCTTT.

About this clonotype: This sequence may be a read error, since a much larger clone differs from it by one base. V and J are TRBV7-9 and TRBJ2-3; D may be TRBD1 (5 bases). This CDR3 region has 13 residues. From germline, CDR1 is SEHNR and CDR2 FQNEAQ (reference sequence). CDR3 bases: TGTGTCAGCAGTCGGACAACCACAGATACGCAGTATTTT. Its translation is CVSSRTTTDTQYF.

J is TRBJ2-7 and V is TRBV5-5, with D perhaps given as TRBD1 or TRBD2 (5 bases each). V was pared by 4 bases and J by 3 bases, with 17 bases between. The germline V gene encodes CDR1 SGHKS and CDR2 YYEKEE (reference sequence). The CDR3 is 15 residues long. The CDR3 loop reads CASSLKPGRNYEQYF. CDR3 DNA: TGTGCCAGCAGCCTTAAACCGGGACGGAACTACGAGCAGTACTTC.

There are a few counts of this clonotype. The gene calls are TRBV19 and TRBJ2-7, with 9 bases identical to TRBD2. The V gene's germline CDR1 is LNHDA and CDR2 SQIVND (reference sequence). The CDR3 is made up of 15 amino acids. The V and J ends lost 3 bases and 6 bases, in that order; junction bases with no gene match: 9. The CDR3 DNA sequence: TGTGCCAGTAGTATTAGCGGGCTAGCGGGATTCGAGCAGTACTTC. It is translated as CASSISGLAGFEQYF.

This clonotype was seen repeatedly, ten times or more. The chain is built from TRBV10-3 and TRBJ1-1; D possibly corresponds to TRBD1 (6 bases). Trimming pared 2 bases from V and 8 bases from J, leaving 12 bases between. The CDR3 contains 13 residues. Germline CDR1 and CDR2: ENHRY and SYGVKD. CDR3 bases: TGTGCCATCAGTGAGGCAGGGGTCCGCGAAGCTTTCTTT. Encoded protein: CAISEAGVREAFF.

The rearrangement links TRBV4-2 to TRBJ2-7; D remains ambiguous. The CDR3 totals 13 residues. Germline lookup yields CDR1 LGHNA and CDR2 YNFKEQ. The ends were cut back, 4 bases at V and 7 bases at J, with 14 bases in the middle. The CDR3: CASSPGPTAEQYF. DNA of the CDR3: TGTGCCAGCAGCCCCGGACCGACCGCTGAGCAGTACTTC.

Written as DNA, the CDR3 is TGCGCCAGCAGCTCCGGGACAGGGCACTCACCCCTCCACTTT. This encodes CASSSGTGHSPLHF. This sequence joins TRBV5-1 and TRBJ1-6, with 9 bases fitting TRBD1. V trimming: 3 bases; J trimming: 10 bases; junction bases outside the gene matches: 5. From germline, CDR1 is SGHRS and CDR2 YFSETQ. The CDR3 covers 14 residues. The variable domain in full, completed from reference TRBV5-1 and TRBJ1-6, reads KAGVTQTPRYLIKTRGQQVTLSCSPISGHRSVSWYQQTPGQGLQFLFEYFSETQRNKGNFPGRFSGRQFSNSRSEMNVSTLELGDSALYLCASSSGTGHSPLHFGNGTRLTVT.

The chain combines TRBV7-9 with TRBJ2-6, with D possibly being TRBD1 or TRBD2 (5 bases each). The CDR3 consists of 20 residues. Germline V gene lookup returns CDR1 SEHNR and CDR2 FQNEAQ (reference sequence). V lost 8 bases and J 2 bases, leaving 28 bases between the germline ends. The CDR3 region is CASAYRQGETVYPGANVLTF. CDR3 nucleotides: TGTGCCAGCGCTTATAGGCAGGGAGAAACGGTATATCCTGGGGCCAACGTCCTGACTTTC.

There are a few counts of this clonotype. The V gene is TRBV11-3, the J gene TRBJ1-3; no definite D call. In germline, CDR1 is SGHNT, CDR2 YENEEA. This CDR3 comprises 16 residues. V dropped 3 bases and J dropped 0 bases, with 12 bases sitting between them. CDR3 sequence reads: CASSFRIGLSGNTIYF. The CDR3 coding sequence is TGTGCCAGCAGCTTTCGGATCGGCCTCTCTGGAAACACCATATATTTT.

This clonotype occurred a few times. This chain joins TRBV14 and TRBJ2-1; maybe TRBD2 (6 bases). V was shortened by 11 bases and J by 0 bases, with 17 bases between the two germline ends. Germline V gene sequence: CDR1 SGHDN, CDR2 FVKESK. This CDR3 is built from 15 residues. CDR3 residues: CARHSGFYSYNEQFF. The CDR3 DNA is TGTGCCCGTCATAGCGGATTTTACTCCTACAATGAGCAGTTCTTC.

This clonotype came up a few times. The chain joins TRBV7-2 to TRBJ2-7; the match to TRBD1 covers 7 bases. Unmatched junction bases numbered 7, after V lost 7 bases and J lost 7 bases. The CDR3 is 12 amino acids. Looked up from germline, CDR1 is SGHTA and CDR2 is FQGNSA. CDR3 in amino acids: CASKRTGQEQYF. DNA of the CDR3: TGTGCCAGCAAACGGACAGGACAAGAGCAGTACTTC.

This chain connects TRBV29-1 to TRBJ2-1; the match to TRBD2 covers 9 bases. This CDR3 is built from 16 residues. V dropped 0 bases and J dropped 2; count of bases not matched to a gene: 5. Germline V gene data show CDR1 as SQVTM and CDR2 as ANQGSEA. CDR3 in amino acids: CSVEEAASGTYNEQFF. Here the CDR3 DNA reads TGCAGCGTTGAAGAGGCGGCTAGCGGGACCTACAATGAGCAGTTCTTC.

This clonotype was recorded at least ten times. V gene TRBV3-1 combines with J gene TRBJ1-5; 8 nucleotides align to TRBD1. V lost 4 bases to trimming and J lost 0 bases; unmatched junction nucleotides: 2. The CDR3 consists of 15 residues. Germline V gene sequence: CDR1 LGHDT, CDR2 YNNKEL (reference sequence). CDR3: CASSRTGNSNQPQHF. In nucleotides, the CDR3 is TGTGCCAGCAGCCGGACAGGGAATAGCAATCAGCCCCAGCATTTT.

V usage is TRBV5-6 and J usage is TRBJ1-2; no clear D. The germline V and J ends were trimmed by 0 bases and 4 bases, with 7 bases remaining between them. Per germline, CDR1 SGHDT and CDR2 YYEEEE. CDR3 size: 13 residues. CDR3 nucleotides: TGTGCCAGCAGCTTGGGGGCCTTCTATGGCTACACCTTC. This translates into CASSLGAFYGYTF.

The chain recombines TRBV3-1 with TRBJ2-6; no definite D call. Trimming pared 3 bases from V and 0 bases from J, leaving 3 bases between. Looked up from germline, CDR1 is LGHDT and CDR2 is YNNKEL (reference sequence). CDR3 length equals 14 residues. In DNA, the CDR3 is TGTGCCAGCAGCCAGGGCTCTGGGGCCAACGTCCTGACTTTC. This translates into CASSQGSGANVLTF.

This clonotype was detected a few times. This rearrangement joins TRBV2 to TRBJ1-2; possible D gene TRBD1, 6 bases. V lost 7 bases to trimming and J lost 8 bases, with 11 bases between them. The CDR3 is 11 amino acids. Germline V CDR1 and CDR2: SNHLY, FYNNEI. DNA of the CDR3: TGTGCCAGCACCGAAACAGGGGGCTACACCTTC. Translation gives CASTETGGYTF.

J is TRBJ2-7 and V is TRBV7-8, with a possible D match to TRBD2 (6 bases). CDR3 length: 14 amino acids. V lost 5 bases, J lost 1 base, and 12 bases lay in between. The V gene's germline CDR1 is SGHVS and CDR2 FQNEAQ. CDR3: CASSRPGTSYEQYF. CDR3 in DNA: TGTGCCAGCAGCCGACCCGGGACTTCCTACGAGCAGTACTTC.

This clonotype was detected a few times. This sequence joins TRBV2 and TRBJ2-2; D gene ambiguous. Germline V gene lookup returns CDR1 SNHLY and CDR2 FYNNEI. V lost 8 bases to trimming and J lost 1 base, with 5 bases between them. This CDR3 has 12 residues. CDR3 loop: CASLKNTGELFF. In DNA form, the CDR3 reads TGTGCCAGCCTGAAGAACACCGGGGAGCTGTTTTTT.

This clonotype was seen ten or more times. The CDR3 DNA is TGTGCCAGCAGCCCACGGGGAGATACGCAGTATTTT. It yields the protein CASSPRGDTQYF. The rearrangement joins TRBV7-9 to TRBJ2-3, with D perhaps TRBD2 (5 bases). This CDR3 is built from 12 residues. V lost 5 bases and J 5 bases, leaving 8 bases between the germline ends. From germline, CDR1 is SEHNR and CDR2 FQNEAQ (reference sequence).